What follows describes a single T cell receptor beta chain. It has no known antigen specificity. No base quality values were provided; no much bigger clone lies one nucleotide off. These data originate in a study of a mutant IDH1 vaccine in newly diagnosed glioma (dated by TCRdb to about 2021). Background for the entire study: Vaccination started 4-6 weeks after radiotherapy alone, or was given together with temozolomide cycles in the groups whose treatment included chemotherapy. Visit V12 was the week-35 safety follow-up and visit V13 was the week-47 end of study. The roughly 34 treated patients were around 62% male and roughly 40% female, with a mean age of 40.4 years. Six visits were used for peripheral blood collection: V03 (baseline), V05, V07, V10, V12 and V13. Longitudinal TCRB deep sequencing was done for 25 treated patients, wherever samples were available for exploratory analyses. Prior to enrollment, standard therapy consisting of radiotherapy alone, temozolomide alone, or radiochemotherapy with temozolomide had been administered to patients, with the combination being received by most patients.

The library came from the immunoSEQ multiplex PCR assay. Rearranged TCR beta chain sequences were amplified using the hsTCRB Kit according to the manufacturer's protocol. TCRB libraries were sequenced on an Illumina MiSeq. For the original study's pipeline: The kit vendor's proprietary platform handled demultiplexing, trimming and gene mapping. TCRdb obtained this table from immuneACCESS and retained in-frame rearrangements with V and J assigned. These tables miss some clones; where compared with another copy, unresolved V genes account for less than half of the shortfall, and the remainder is unexplained. V and J calls and clone size are those listed in that table; D and trimming were worked out from the DNA. In this sample the table shows 45,000 to 65,000 clones, roughly two thirds of which occur a single time. About 5% of the sample is in the top ten clones. CDR1 and CDR2 were assigned from the germline V gene (reference sequence) as SGHAT and FQDESV. The CDR3 goes from the cysteine to the phenylalanine over 14 residues. Only the CDR3 portion is preserved as DNA: 42 bases, with reading frame beginning at the first base. The junction shows trimming of 0 bases on V and 4 bases on J, plus 9 bases between the germline ends.

Results and caveats for the whole study, not just this receptor: Pseudoprogression seemed to be unrelated to changes in the top peripheral T cell clonotypes found by TCRB sequencing. PBMC samples for TCRB deep sequencing were selected based on availability. Immune responses induced by the vaccine were seen in roughly 95% of patients across multiple MHC alleles. The authors noted that analyses of patient blood samples could not be reproduced because of sample limitations.

The time point label corresponds to: week 47, end of study. Each vaccine dose, consisting of 300 ug of a 20-mer mutant IDH1 peptide in Montanide, was administered subcutaneously with topical imiquimod. Patients received eight vaccinations in weeks 1, 3, 5, 7, 11, 15, 19 and 23, corresponding to visits V03 through V10. Donors had newly diagnosed WHO grade 3 or 4 IDH1-mutant astrocytomas with loss of nuclear ATRX. The samples were drawn from NOA16, a multicentre, single-arm, open-label phase I trial in Germany that tested a mutant IDH1 peptide vaccine in humans for the first time. Genomic DNA for TCRB sequencing was isolated from EDTA blood with the DNeasy Blood and Tissue Kit.

The specimen was peripheral blood mononuclear cells (PBMCs), collected from a glioma patient whose treatment included an IDH1 peptide vaccine. This sequence was found in a man aged 40-49 years with glioma. Some clones in this sample may be carry-over from other donors' samples. Recombination joined TRBV11-1 with TRBJ1-1; the D region possibly corresponds to TRBD1 (5 bases align). The CDR3 in this case is CASSLAGQGTEAFF. The bases are TGTGCCAGCAGCTTAGCGGGGCAGGGCACTGAAGCTTTCTTT.